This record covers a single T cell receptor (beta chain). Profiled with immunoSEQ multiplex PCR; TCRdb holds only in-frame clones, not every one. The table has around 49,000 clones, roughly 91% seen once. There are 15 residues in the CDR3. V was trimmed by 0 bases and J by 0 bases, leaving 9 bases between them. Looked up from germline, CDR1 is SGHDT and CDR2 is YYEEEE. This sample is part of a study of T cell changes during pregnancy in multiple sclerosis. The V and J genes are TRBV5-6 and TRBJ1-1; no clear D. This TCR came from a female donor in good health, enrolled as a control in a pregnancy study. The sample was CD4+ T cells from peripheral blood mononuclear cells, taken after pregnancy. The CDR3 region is CASSLDAGLNTEAFF. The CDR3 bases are TGTGCCAGCAGCTTGGACGCAGGCCTGAACACTGAAGCTTTCTTT.